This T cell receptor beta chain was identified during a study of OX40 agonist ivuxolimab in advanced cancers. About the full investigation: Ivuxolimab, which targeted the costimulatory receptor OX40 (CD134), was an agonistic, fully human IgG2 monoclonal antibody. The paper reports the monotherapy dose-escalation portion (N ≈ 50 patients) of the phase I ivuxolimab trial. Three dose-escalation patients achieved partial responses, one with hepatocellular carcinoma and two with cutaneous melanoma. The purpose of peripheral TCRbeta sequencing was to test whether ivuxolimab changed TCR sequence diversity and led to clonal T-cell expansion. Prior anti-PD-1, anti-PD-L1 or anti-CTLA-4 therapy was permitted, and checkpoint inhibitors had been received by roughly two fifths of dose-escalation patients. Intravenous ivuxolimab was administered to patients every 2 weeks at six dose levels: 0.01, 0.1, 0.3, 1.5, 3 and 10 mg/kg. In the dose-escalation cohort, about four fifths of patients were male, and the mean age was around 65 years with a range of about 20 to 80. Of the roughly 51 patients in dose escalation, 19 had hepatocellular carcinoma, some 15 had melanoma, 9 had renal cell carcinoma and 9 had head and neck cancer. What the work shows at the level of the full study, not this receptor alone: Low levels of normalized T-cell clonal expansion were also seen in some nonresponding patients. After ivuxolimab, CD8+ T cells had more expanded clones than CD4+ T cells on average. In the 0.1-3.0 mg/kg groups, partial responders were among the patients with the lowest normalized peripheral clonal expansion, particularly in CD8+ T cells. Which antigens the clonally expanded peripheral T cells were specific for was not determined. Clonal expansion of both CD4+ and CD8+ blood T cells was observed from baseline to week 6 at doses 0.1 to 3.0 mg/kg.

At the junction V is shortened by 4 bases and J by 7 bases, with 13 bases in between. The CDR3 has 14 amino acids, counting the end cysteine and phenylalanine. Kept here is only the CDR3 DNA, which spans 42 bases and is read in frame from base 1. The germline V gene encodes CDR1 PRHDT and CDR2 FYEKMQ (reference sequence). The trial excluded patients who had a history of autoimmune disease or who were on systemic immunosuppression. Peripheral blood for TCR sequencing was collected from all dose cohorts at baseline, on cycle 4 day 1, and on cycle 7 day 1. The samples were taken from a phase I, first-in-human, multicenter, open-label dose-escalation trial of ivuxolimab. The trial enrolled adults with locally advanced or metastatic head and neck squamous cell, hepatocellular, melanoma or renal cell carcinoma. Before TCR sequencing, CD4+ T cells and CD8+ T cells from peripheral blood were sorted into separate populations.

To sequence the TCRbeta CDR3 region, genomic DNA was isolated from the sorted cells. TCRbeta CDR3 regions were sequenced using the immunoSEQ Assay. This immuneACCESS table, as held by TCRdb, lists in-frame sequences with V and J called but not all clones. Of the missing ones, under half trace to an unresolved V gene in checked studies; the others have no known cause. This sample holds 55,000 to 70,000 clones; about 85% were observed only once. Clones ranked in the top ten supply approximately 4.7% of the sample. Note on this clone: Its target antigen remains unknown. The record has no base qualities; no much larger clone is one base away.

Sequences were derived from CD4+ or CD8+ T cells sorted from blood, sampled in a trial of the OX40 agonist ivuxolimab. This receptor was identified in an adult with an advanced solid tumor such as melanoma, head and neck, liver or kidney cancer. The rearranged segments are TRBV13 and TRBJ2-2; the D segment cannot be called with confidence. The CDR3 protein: CASSSLSLGGELFF. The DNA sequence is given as TGTGCCAGCAGCTCCCTCTCCTTGGGCGGGGAGCTGTTTTTT.